The 16 T cell receptor beta chains in this list originate from one sample, sequenced in a study of shared clonotypes between healthy human individuals. Assay: immunoSEQ multiplex PCR; the TCRdb copy retains only in-frame clones and omits some. The data hold some 240,000 clones, with approximately 65% observed a single time. The source material was memory CD4+ T cells sorted from blood. Described subset: CD45RA-negative fraction. These receptors came from a man aged 25 to 40 in good health.

In its sample, this clone was seen once. The sample carries other DNA sequences with the same CDR3. The chain couples TRBV7-9 to TRBJ2-5; D call uncertain. Per the germline V gene, CDR1 is SEHNR and CDR2 is FQNEAQ (reference sequence). The germline V and J ends were trimmed by 1 base and 5 bases, with 5 bases remaining between them. This CDR3 spans 12 amino acids. CDR3 DNA sequence: TGTGCCAGCAGCTTAGACCTCGAGACCCAGTACTTC. Translated, it gives CASSLDLETQYF.

J is TRBJ1-4 and V is TRBV7-2, with D perhaps TRBD1 (6 bases). CDR3 length equals 15 residues. Germline lookup yields CDR1 SGHTA and CDR2 FQGNSA. V was shortened by 5 bases and J by 7 bases, with 17 bases between the two germline ends. The CDR3 reads CASSRGGQGSEKLFF. The CDR3 DNA sequence: TGTGCCAGCAGCCGTGGGGGGCAGGGGAGTGAAAAACTGTTTTTT.

The chain has TRBV5-1 and TRBJ2-2, with D unclear. Trimming removed 7 bases at V and 1 base at J, with 5 bases between. CDR3 size: 12 residues. CDR1 and CDR2 (germline): SGHRS, YFSETQ. CDR3 nucleotides: TGCGCCAGCGCGGTGAACACCGGGGAGCTGTTTTTT. Translation: CASAVNTGELFF.

This clone was seen a handful of times. A read error may account for a junction end that differs from germline. The sample carries other DNA sequences with the same CDR3. The DNA of the CDR3 is TGTGCCAGCAGCTTATATTATTCCTCCGAGCAGTACTTC. Translated: CASSLYYSSEQYF. V gene TRBV7-6 combines with J gene TRBJ2-7, with D uncertain. Germline V gene data show CDR1 as SGHVS and CDR2 as FNYEAQ. The CDR3 is 13 residues long.

The V and J genes are TRBV28 and TRBJ1-2; maybe TRBD1 (6 bases). Per germline, CDR1 MDHEN and CDR2 SYDVKM. V lost 6 bases, J lost 2 bases, and 10 bases lay in between. There are 13 residues in the CDR3. The CDR3 DNA reads TGTGCCAGCAGCCGAACAGGGAACTATGGCTACACCTTC. It specifies CASSRTGNYGYTF.

The chain links TRBV16 to TRBJ2-3, with 11 bases identical to TRBD2. V lost 5 bases to trimming and J lost 1 base; unmatched junction nucleotides: 8. This CDR3 contains 17 residues. Germline V gene data show CDR1 as KGHSY and CDR2 as FQNENV. CDR3 in amino acids: CASSSLLAGEGTDTQYF. The CDR3 DNA is TGTGCCAGCAGCTCTCTACTAGCGGGAGAGGGCACAGATACGCAGTATTTT.

This rearrangement joins TRBV7-2 to TRBJ2-1; a weak D match, TRBD1 (6 bases). Looked up from germline, CDR1 is SGHTA and CDR2 is FQGNSA. V was cut by 3 bases and J by 1 base, with 7 bases left in between. This CDR3 is built from 14 residues. The CDR3 region has the DNA TGTGCCAGCAGCTTTGACAGGTCCTACAATGAGCAGTTCTTC. Translating gives CASSFDRSYNEQFF.

This clone was counted only a few times. The chain is built from TRBV6-5 and TRBJ2-2; D is ambiguous. This CDR3 has 12 residues. V lost 5 bases, J lost 2 bases, and 3 bases lay in between. Germline assignment: CDR1 MNHEY and CDR2 SVGAGI. CDR3 bases: TGTGCCAGCAGTGCAAACACCGGGGAGCTGTTTTTT. Its protein is CASSANTGELFF.

A remark on this clone: Without the conserved terminal phenylalanine or tryptophan, this CDR3 likely stems from a read error. The limits of the CDR3 on the DNA are not certain, so only TCRdb's listed CDR3 is given. The V and J genes are TRBV7-9 and TRBJ2-3; TRBD2 was called by the table and not checked on the DNA. The germline V gene has CDR1 SEHNR and CDR2 FQNEAQ (reference sequence). The CDR3 totals 13 residues, both ends included. The CDR3 sequence is CAGLKIAGSPPFL.

V usage is TRBV7-9 and J usage is TRBJ2-2; unclear D gene. V lost 3 bases and J lost 5, with 7 bases in between. The CDR3 length is 13 residues. Germline-derived CDR1 and CDR2 are SEHNR and FQNEAQ (reference sequence). In DNA, the CDR3 is TGTGCCAGCAGCTTTCTCGCGACCGGGGAGCTGTTTTTT. The encoded protein is CASSFLATGELFF.

V and J are TRBV30 and TRBJ2-3, with D maybe TRBD2 (6 bases). CDR3 size: 17 residues. Trimming pared 0 bases from V and 4 bases from J, leaving 20 bases between. Germline lookup yields CDR1 GTSNPN and CDR2 SVGIG (reference sequence). The CDR3 spells CAWSVKSVREYSDTQYF. The CDR3 DNA reads as TGTGCCTGGAGTGTAAAATCGGTCCGGGAGTATTCAGATACGCAGTATTTT.

The chain links TRBV7-2 to TRBJ2-3, with D hard to call. Germline V gene data show CDR1 as SGHTA and CDR2 as FQGNSA. V lost 0 bases and J lost 4, with 5 bases in between. The CDR3 contains 13 residues. CDR3 sequence (DNA): TGTGCCAGCAGCTTAGCTAAGGCAGATACGCAGTATTTT. Its protein is CASSLAKADTQYF.

The chain links TRBV27 to TRBJ1-2; the match to TRBD1 covers 10 bases. Germline V CDR1 and CDR2: MNHEY, SMNVEV (reference sequence). The length of the CDR3 is 18 residues. V lost 5 bases and J lost 2; bases outside the gene matches: 14. The CDR3 sequence is CASSPRGTGATGNYGYTF. The CDR3 bases are TGTGCCAGCAGTCCAAGGGGGACAGGGGCCACTGGGAACTATGGCTACACCTTC.

The V gene is TRBV9, the J gene TRBJ2-3; TRBD1 aligns across 9 bases. The CDR3 spans 14 residues. Germline CDR1 and CDR2: SGDLS and YYNGEE. The J segment lost 8 bases and the V segment lost 3 bases, leaving 7 bases of the junction unmatched. CDR3 nucleotide sequence: TGTGCCAGCAGCGCGGGACAGGGTGATTTTACGCAGTATTTT. It codes for CASSAGQGDFTQYF. The whole variable domain, remainder taken from reference TRBV9 and TRBJ2-3, is DSGVTQTPKHLITATGQRVTLRCSPRSGDLSVYWYQQSLDQGLQFLIQYYNGEERAKGNILERFSAQQFPDLHSELNLSSLELGDSALYFCASSAGQGDFTQYFGPGTRLTVL.

This chain connects TRBV5-1 to TRBJ1-5; 8 bases map to TRBD1. The length of the CDR3 is 15 residues. Looked up from germline, CDR1 is SGHRS and CDR2 is YFSETQ. Losses at the gene ends were 4 bases for V and 4 bases for J; bases not matched to a gene: 7. CDR3 protein: CASSPETGVNQPQHF. The CDR3 nucleotides are TGCGCCAGCAGCCCCGAGACAGGGGTAAATCAGCCCCAGCATTTT. The full variable domain, rest sourced from reference TRBV5-1 and TRBJ1-5, is KAGVTQTPRYLIKTRGQQVTLSCSPISGHRSVSWYQQTPGQGLQFLFEYFSETQRNKGNFPGRFSGRQFSNSRSEMNVSTLELGDSALYLCASSPETGVNQPQHFGDGTRLSIL.

This clone showed up just a few times. This chain uses TRBV7-2 with TRBJ2-2, with TRBD2 matching over 12 bases. The V gene end was trimmed by 8 bases and the J gene end by 7 bases; junction bases not matched to a gene: 8. The CDR3 has 15 residues. Looked up from germline, CDR1 is SGHTA and CDR2 is FQGNSA. The CDR3 loop is CASGSRLAGVGELFF. The CDR3 coding sequence is TGTGCCAGCGGGAGCCGACTAGCGGGAGTCGGGGAGCTGTTTTTT. The full variable domain, with the rest looked up from reference TRBV7-2 and TRBJ2-2, is GAGVSQSPSNKVTEKGKDVELRCDPISGHTALYWYRQSLGQGLEFLIYFQGNSAPDKSGLPSDRFSAERTGGSVSTLTIQRTQQEDSAVYLCASGSRLAGVGELFFGEGSRLTVL.